A selection of T cell receptor beta chains follows, all from one sample in a study of shared clonotypes between healthy human individuals. The repertoire was sequenced with immunoSEQ multiplex PCR; TCRdb's copy has only in-frame clones and lacks some. The sample lists around 940,000 clones, approximately 76% occurring once. The specimen sequenced was memory CD4+ T cells sorted from blood. These TCRs come from a man between 18 and 35 years old in good health. CDR3s include the opening cysteine and the closing phenylalanine or tryptophan. D genes are given only for firm matches. Size is omitted from some rows. Given values are once, few, many or a class for expanded clones.

D gene	V gene	J gene	clone size	CDR3 DNA	CDR3 protein
TRBD2	TRBV4-2	TRBJ2-1	NA	TGTGCCAGCAGCCAGTGGCGGGGGAGCTCCTACAATGAGCAGTTCTTC	CASSQWRGSSYNEQFF
NA	TRBV28	TRBJ1-1	once	TGTGCCAGCAGTACCCAGACAGATTCCACTGAAGCTTTCTTT	CASSTQTDSTEAFF
NA	TRBV5-4	TRBJ1-6	NA	TGTGCCAGCAGCTCCGGATACGAGAGAAGGTCTAATTCACCCCTCCACTTT	CASSSGYERRSNSPLHF
NA	TRBV4-3	TRBJ1-2	NA	TGCGCCAGCAGCCAACAGGGGAACTATGGCTACACCTTC	CASSQQGNYGYTF
NA	TRBV29-1	TRBJ2-1	few	TGCAGCGTTGGTATAGGCAGGAACAATGAGCAGTTCTTC	CSVGIGRNNEQFF
NA	TRBV28	TRBJ1-6	few	TGTGCCAGCAGTTTAGGGCAGGAAAATTCACCCCTCCACTTT	CASSLGQENSPLHF
TRBD1	TRBV28	TRBJ1-5	once	TGTGCCAGCAGTTTAGGGGGACAGGGAAGGCAGCCCCAGCATTTT	CASSLGGQGRQPQHF
NA	TRBV6-6	TRBJ1-1	NA	TGTGCCAGCAGTTATCAGGGCTGGAACACTGAAGCTTTCTTT	CASSYQGWNTEAFF
NA	TRBV19	TRBJ1-2	NA	TGTGCCAGTACCCTTCGACAGGAAAAAACTAACTATGGCTACACCTTC	CASTLRQEKTNYGYTF
NA	TRBV18	TRBJ2-5	NA	TGTGCCAGCTCACCACCCGGCAGGGGAGAAGAGACCCAGTACTTC	CASSPPGRGEETQYF
TRBD1	TRBV30	TRBJ2-5	NA	TGTGCCTGGACGGACAGGGGGAAACCCCAGTACTTC	CAWTDRGKPQYF
NA	TRBV11-2	TRBJ2-7	NA	TGTGCCAGCAGCGGGGAGGGGGAGGCCTTCGGAGCCGAGCAGTACTTC	CASSGEGEAFGAEQYF
NA	TRBV5-1	TRBJ2-3	NA	TGCGCCAGCAGCTTGGATGGGACCCCCTCCACAGATACGCAGTATTTT	CASSLDGTPSTDTQYF
NA	TRBV5-4	TRBJ2-5	few	TGTGCCAGCAGCTGGACCGGGATCCAAGAGACCCAGTACTTC	CASSWTGIQETQYF
NA	TRBV10-3	TRBJ2-5	few	TGTGCCATCAGGATGGGCCAGGATTACCAAGAGACCCAGTACTTC	CAIRMGQDYQETQYF
TRBD1	TRBV27	TRBJ1-2	NA	TGTGCCAGCAGTTCGAGGACAGGGGGCAACTATGGCTACACCTTC	CASSSRTGGNYGYTF
NA	TRBV11-2	TRBJ1-3	NA	TGTGCCAGCAGCCCCCGACGTCTGGACACCATATATTTT	CASSPRRLDTIYF